These 26 T cell receptor beta chains originate from one sample sequenced in a study of shared clonotypes between healthy human individuals. Only in-frame clones appear in the TCRdb table, and some are missing; sequencing was by immunoSEQ multiplex PCR. The sample lists some 1.5 million clones, roughly 96% occurring once. The sequenced material came from naive CD4+ T cells sorted from blood. Noted subset: CD45RA+ positively selected. Receptors originate from a man in his thirties or forties in good health.

The chain recombines TRBV5-1 with TRBJ2-6, with D possibly TRBD2 on 5 matching bases. Trimming pared 7 bases from V and 2 bases from J, leaving 22 bases between. CDR1 and CDR2 from the germline V gene are SGHRS and YFSETQ. The CDR3 is made up of 18 amino acids. CDR3 coding DNA: TGCGCCAGCCAAGGAGAGAGGGAGAGGCGGACTGGGGCCAACGTCCTGACTTTC. This codes for CASQGERERRTGANVLTF.

CDR3 sequence reads: CASSSLVSTDTQYF. The CDR3 region has the DNA TGTGCCAGCAGCTCCCTGGTTAGCACAGATACGCAGTATTTT. The J gene is TRBJ2-3, the V gene TRBV7-9; D ambiguous. V was clipped by 4 bases and J by 0 bases, with 8 bases between them. CDR1 is SEHNR, CDR2 FQNEAQ, per germline (reference sequence). The CDR3 has 14 residues.

The rearrangement links TRBV5-6 to TRBJ2-1; either TRBD1 or TRBD2 may fit D (5 bases each). V lost 4 bases and J 7 bases, leaving 12 bases between the germline ends. Per the germline V gene, CDR1 is SGHDT and CDR2 is YYEEEE. This CDR3 has 13 amino acids. The CDR3 DNA is TGTGCCAGCAGCCCGATCGGGGCGAATGAGCAGTTCTTC. It codes for CASSPIGANEQFF. The full variable domain, with the rest looked up from reference TRBV5-6 and TRBJ2-1, is DAGVTQSPTHLIKTRGQQVTLRCSPKSGHDTVSWYQQALGQGPQFIFQYYEEEERQRGNFPDRFSGHQFPNYSSELNVNALLLGDSALYLCASSPIGANEQFFGPGTRLTVL.

The J gene is TRBJ2-7, the V gene TRBV18; 8 bases map to TRBD2. The germline CDR1 and CDR2 sequences are KGHSH and LQKENI. Unmatched junction bases numbered 9, after V lost 0 bases and J lost 8 bases. This CDR3 is built from 15 residues. CDR3 loop: CASSPPSTSEVKQYF. The DNA for the CDR3 is TGTGCCAGCTCACCACCGTCGACTAGCGAGGTGAAGCAGTACTTC. The whole variable domain, filled in from reference TRBV18 and TRBJ2-7, reads NAGVMQNPRHLVRRRGQEARLRCSPMKGHSHVYWYRQLPEEGLKFMVYLQKENIIDESGMPKERFSAEFPKEGPSILRIQQVVRGDSAAYFCASSPPSTSEVKQYFGPGTRLTVT.

The rearrangement joins TRBV9 to TRBJ2-3; TRBD2 aligns across 7 bases. This CDR3 contains 18 residues. V lost 4 bases to trimming and J lost 4 bases; unmatched junction nucleotides: 18. CDR1 is SGDLS and CDR2 is YYNGEE in the germline V gene. CDR3 sequence reads: CASSPVGVAGAGPDTQYF. The CDR3 DNA reads as TGTGCCAGCAGCCCGGTGGGGGTTGCGGGAGCCGGTCCAGATACGCAGTATTTT.

The chain combines TRBV4-1 with TRBJ2-3, with D perhaps matching TRBD2 (6 bases). Trimming stripped 3 bases from V and 2 bases from J, with 12 bases between. The CDR3 totals 15 residues. The V gene's germline CDR1 is MGHRA and CDR2 YSYEKL. The CDR3 region is CASSHSGTYTDTQYF. The CDR3 DNA is TGCGCCAGCAGCCATTCCGGGACTTACACAGATACGCAGTATTTT.

The genes are TRBV6-5 and TRBJ2-7; maybe TRBD1 (5 bases). V was pared by 0 bases and J by 5 bases, with 14 bases between. Germline CDR1 and CDR2: MNHEY and SVGAGI. CDR3 length equals 15 residues. CDR3 DNA sequence: TGTGCCAGCAGTTACTCGCCCATAGGGGTCAACGAGCAGTACTTC. It is translated as CASSYSPIGVNEQYF.

The chain uses TRBV21-1 and TRBJ1-2; TRBD1, the D gene given by the table, was not confirmed from the DNA. TRBV21-1 is a pseudogene segment. The CDR3 runs 13 residues. This CDR3 is CASSKEGTDGYTF. The CDR3 bases are TGTGCCAGCAGCAAAGAGGGGACAGATGGCTACACCTTC.

The rearrangement links TRBV18 to TRBJ2-7; D possibly corresponds to TRBD2 (6 bases). V lost 1 base and J 2 bases, leaving 12 bases between the germline ends. From germline, CDR1 is KGHSH and CDR2 LQKENI. The CDR3 is 15 residues long. The CDR3: CASSPLQLAPYEQYF. DNA of the CDR3: TGTGCCAGCTCACCACTCCAACTAGCCCCCTACGAGCAGTACTTC. Using reference TRBV18 and TRBJ2-7 for the parts outside the CDR3, the full variable domain is NAGVMQNPRHLVRRRGQEARLRCSPMKGHSHVYWYRQLPEEGLKFMVYLQKENIIDESGMPKERFSAEFPKEGPSILRIQQVVRGDSAAYFCASSPLQLAPYEQYFGPGTRLTVT.

The chain employs TRBV7-8 and TRBJ1-5, with a tentative D call TRBD1 (6 bases). The CDR3 is made up of 16 amino acids. Germline V CDR1 and CDR2: SGHVS, FQNEAQ. Trimming pared 1 base from V and 0 bases from J, leaving 10 bases between. CDR3 in DNA: TGTGCCAGCAGCTTAGAAGGGGGTATTAGCAATCAGCCCCAGCATTTT. Translated: CASSLEGGISNQPQHF. Full variable domain (remainder filled in from reference TRBV7-8 and TRBJ1-5): GAGVSQSPRYKVAKRGQDVALRCDPISGHVSLFWYQQALGQGPEFLTYFQNEAQLDKSGLPSDRFFAERPEGSVSTLKIQRTQQEDSAVYLCASSLEGGISNQPQHFGDGTRLSIL.

This chain connects TRBV21-1 to TRBJ1-5; the table's D call, TRBD1, was not checked against the DNA. TRBV21-1 is classified as a pseudogene. This CDR3 contains 15 residues. The DNA for the CDR3 is TGTGCCAGCAGCAGGGTGGTCGGACAGCATCAGCCCCAGCATTTT. Its protein is CASSRVVGQHQPQHF.

This chain uses TRBV11-2 with TRBJ1-2; no firm D call. The CDR3 is 15 residues long. Germline assignment: CDR1 SGHAT and CDR2 FQNNGV. Between the trimmed V and J ends, which lost 4 bases and 4 bases, there was a span of 16 bases. CDR3 in DNA: TGTGCCAGCAGCTCCCCCAGGAAAATAGGCTATGGCTACACCTTC. Protein sequence: CASSSPRKIGYGYTF.

This clone was seen just once. The chain carries TRBV18 and TRBJ1-1; D may be TRBD1 (5 bases). The CDR3 sequence is 16 residues long. The germline V gene encodes CDR1 KGHSH and CDR2 LQKENI. V lost 2 bases to trimming and J lost 0 bases, with 13 bases between them. CDR3 in DNA: TGTGCCAGCTCACCAGCGGCAGGGAGTATGAACACTGAAGCTTTCTTT. The encoded protein is CASSPAAGSMNTEAFF.

V usage is TRBV29-1 and J usage is TRBJ2-7; 7 bases map to TRBD2. Germline V gene sequence: CDR1 SQVTM, CDR2 ANQGSEA. Trimming removed 2 bases from V and 2 bases from J; junction bases left unmatched: 9. The CDR3 totals 15 residues. CDR3 residues: CSVELLAGAPYEQYF. The CDR3 DNA reads TGCAGCGTTGAATTGTTGGCGGGAGCCCCCTACGAGCAGTACTTC.

This clone turned up a few times. The chain joins TRBV28 to TRBJ2-1; D call uncertain. The CDR3 runs 12 residues. Trimming took off 6 bases at V and 10 bases at J, with 13 bases between the two ends. Germline V gene sequence: CDR1 MDHEN, CDR2 SYDVKM. The CDR3 here is CASRQTPQEQFF. In DNA, the CDR3 is TGTGCCAGCAGACAGACCCCTCAGGAGCAGTTCTTC.

This clone was seen only once. The V gene is TRBV18, the J gene TRBJ2-3, with 7 bases identical to TRBD2. CDR1 KGHSH and CDR2 LQKENI come from the germline V gene. The CDR3 loop spans 14 amino acids. Trimming cost V 6 bases and J 4 bases; bases outside gene matches: 7. CDR3 sequence reads: CASSWTSSSDTQYF. For the CDR3, the DNA is TGTGCCAGCTCGTGGACTAGTTCATCAGATACGCAGTATTTT.

The chain is built from TRBV4-3 and TRBJ2-3; TRBD2 aligns across 11 bases. Germline trimming cut 4 bases from V and 2 bases from J; bases unmatched to any gene: 5. The CDR3 totals 16 residues. CDR1 is LGHNA and CDR2 is YSLEER in the germline V gene. CDR3 in amino acids: CASSLLAGGTTDTQYF. The CDR3 DNA is TGCGCCAGCAGCCTCCTAGCGGGGGGAACCACAGATACGCAGTATTTT.

This clone was seen once. The chain combines TRBV28 with TRBJ1-2, with D possibly TRBD1 on 5 matching bases. Germline lookup yields CDR1 MDHEN and CDR2 SYDVKM. The CDR3 consists of 13 residues. V lost 2 bases and J lost 7, with 11 bases in between. The CDR3 protein is CASSLGRQLGYTF. The CDR3 DNA is TGTGCCAGCAGTTTAGGACGACAGCTTGGCTACACCTTC.

The chain carries TRBV6-4 and TRBJ2-1, with a weak D call TRBD2 (7 bases). The CDR3 loop spans 14 amino acids. Germline V lookup: CDR1 MRHNA, CDR2 SNTAGT. V lost 8 bases and J 6 bases, leaving 17 bases between the germline ends. The CDR3, as DNA: TGTGCCAGCGCAGATGGGGGCGGGAGCAATGAGCAGTTCTTC. This translates into CASADGGGSNEQFF.

The V gene is TRBV7-9, the J gene TRBJ1-1; tentatively, D is TRBD1 (6 bases). Germline CDR1 and CDR2: SEHNR and FQNEAQ (reference sequence). V was shortened by 3 bases and J by 0 bases, with 14 bases between the two germline ends. This CDR3 has 16 amino acids. The CDR3 DNA sequence: TGTGCCAGCAGCTTTATCCCGGACAGATTGAACACTGAAGCTTTCTTT. This gives the protein CASSFIPDRLNTEAFF.

V gene TRBV5-1 combines with J gene TRBJ1-4; TRBD1 aligns across 10 bases. V trimming: 7 bases; J trimming: 4 bases; junction bases outside the gene matches: 7. Germline loops: CDR1 SGHRS, CDR2 YFSETQ. The CDR3 length is 15 residues. The CDR3 spells CASGRQGADNEKLFF. The DNA for the CDR3 is TGCGCCAGCGGACGACAGGGGGCCGATAATGAAAAACTGTTTTTT.

The V and J genes are TRBV27 and TRBJ1-2; the match to TRBD1 covers 7 bases. The germline V gene encodes CDR1 MNHEY and CDR2 SMNVEV (reference sequence). V was pared by 5 bases and J by 3 bases, with 21 bases of the junction left unmatched. The CDR3 is 19 residues long. The CDR3 sequence is CASSHQRNRGTAWDYGYTF. The CDR3 DNA follows: TGTGCCAGCAGTCATCAACGGAACCGAGGGACAGCTTGGGACTATGGCTACACCTTC.

V is TRBV7-9 and J is TRBJ2-1; 7 nucleotides align to TRBD1. J was trimmed by 6 bases and V by 1 base; bases with no gene match: 3. Looked up from germline, CDR1 is SEHNR and CDR2 is FQNEAQ (reference sequence). The CDR3 has 14 residues. CDR3 loop: CASSLGQGINEQFF. The CDR3 DNA follows: TGTGCCAGCAGCTTAGGACAGGGAATCAATGAGCAGTTCTTC.

The J gene is TRBJ2-1, the V gene TRBV5-6; the D is unclear. Germline values: CDR1 SGHDT, CDR2 YYEEEE. Trimming pared 3 bases from V and 0 bases from J, leaving 10 bases between. The CDR3 runs to 15 residues. For the CDR3, the DNA is TGTGCCAGCAGCTGGTTCGGCAGCTCCTACAATGAGCAGTTCTTC. It encodes CASSWFGSSYNEQFF.

This chain links TRBV6-1 with TRBJ1-1; 8 bases map to TRBD1. From germline, CDR1 is MNHNS and CDR2 SASEGT. This CDR3 has 15 residues. V was clipped by 6 bases and J by 5 bases; unmatched bases: 11. The CDR3 loop is CASSQTAGGGTEAFF. For the CDR3, the DNA is TGTGCCAGCAGCCAGACGGCAGGGGGCGGGACTGAAGCTTTCTTT.

The chain couples TRBV11-3 to TRBJ2-2, with 7 bases aligning to TRBD2. The junction had 1 base not matched to a gene; V was cut back by 2 bases and J by 7 bases. The CDR3 spans 13 residues. The germline gives CDR1 SGHNT, CDR2 YENEEA. The CDR3: CASSLPGGGELFF. DNA of the CDR3: TGTGCCAGCAGCTTACCGGGAGGCGGGGAGCTGTTTTTT.